A single sample is the source of the 29 T cell receptor beta chains below, sequenced in a study of T cell repertoires in cytomegalovirus infection. From the reads, TCRdb called clonotypes with MiXCR, one entry per CDR3 protein. This sample has hundreds of thousands of distinct CDR3 sequences, with 30% to 40% found just once. Their cognate antigens are unknown. Sequenced material: cultured PBMCs, taken from culture after CMV antigen stimulation. The receptors derive from a human donor in good health (CMV status not recorded). Some clones in this sample may be carry-over from other donors' samples.

This clonotype was picked up many times. The CDR3: CASSPDTETDTQYF. CDR3 in DNA: TGTGCCAGCAGCCCGGACACCGAAACAGATACGCAGTATTTT. This rearrangement joins TRBV7-2 to TRBJ2-3, with TRBD1 as a possible D gene (5 bases). Between the trimmed V and J ends, which lost 5 bases and 3 bases, there was a span of 12 bases. Per the germline V gene, CDR1 is SGHTA and CDR2 is FQGNSA. This CDR3 has 14 residues.

This chain connects TRBV5-1 to TRBJ2-1; 8 nucleotides match TRBD2. The CDR3 has 15 residues. The ends lost 0 bases at V and 10 bases at J; junction bases unmatched: 9. Germline values: CDR1 SGHRS, CDR2 YFSETQ. The DNA of the CDR3 is TGCGCCAGCAGCTTGGTTAGCGGGGTGAACATGGAGCAGTTCTTC. Protein product: CASSLVSGVNMEQFF.

The chain links TRBV24-1 to TRBJ2-3, with 11 positions matching TRBD1. Per germline, CDR1 KGHDR and CDR2 SFDVKD. J lost 3 bases, V lost 5 bases, and 3 bases had no gene match. The CDR3 extends over 15 amino acids. CDR3 DNA: TGTGCCACCAGTGTTTGGGACAGGGGGACAGATACGCAGTATTTT. Translating gives CATSVWDRGTDTQYF.

This clonotype was counted between two and nine times. The chain has TRBV15 and TRBJ2-7; the D is unclear. The CDR3 sequence is 13 residues long. With 4 bases removed from V and 3 bases from J, the gap between germline ends came to 10 bases. Germline values: CDR1 LNHNV, CDR2 YYDKDF (reference sequence). This CDR3 reads CATSNGPGYEQYF. CDR3 sequence (DNA): TGTGCCACCAGCAATGGCCCGGGCTACGAGCAGTACTTC.

The V gene is TRBV20-1, the J gene TRBJ1-6; 8 bases fit TRBD1. The CDR3 sequence is 13 residues long. CDR1 and CDR2 from the germline V gene are DFQATT and SNEGSKA (reference sequence). J gave up 10 bases and V 5 bases, and 7 bases lay outside the gene matches. The CDR3 region is CSAYGQGDSPLHF. The CDR3 nucleotides read TGCAGTGCTTACGGACAGGGTGACTCACCCCTCCACTTT.

This clonotype was counted ten times or more. V is TRBV7-6 and J is TRBJ2-2; D might be TRBD1 (6 bases). Looked up from germline, CDR1 is SGHVS and CDR2 is FNYEAQ. Trimming took 5 bases from V and 0 from J, leaving 13 bases between them. The CDR3 loop spans 16 amino acids. CDR3 in amino acids: CASSPYRATNTGELFF. In nucleotides, the CDR3 is TGTGCCAGCAGCCCCTACAGGGCGACGAACACCGGGGAGCTGTTTTTT.

The V call is TRBV5-3, the J call TRBJ1-1, with TRBD1 as a possible D gene (6 bases). TRBV5-3 is designated an ORF whose function remains uncertain. Trimming stripped 8 bases from V and 5 bases from J, with 16 bases between. This CDR3 has 13 amino acids. In DNA, the CDR3 is TGTGCCAGCACACAGGGAGGAAGGACTGAAGCTTTCTTT. Its protein is CASTQGGRTEAFF.

The chain carries TRBV24-1 and TRBJ2-5, with 8 bases lining up with TRBD1. Germline CDR1 is KGHDR and CDR2 is SFDVKD. The CDR3 runs 14 residues. V shed 2 bases and J 5 bases; nucleotides not matched to a gene: 3. The DNA of the CDR3 is TGTGCCACCAGTGATTCGACAGGGGATGAGACCCAGTACTTC. This translates into CATSDSTGDETQYF.

The chain is built from TRBV10-3 and TRBJ1-1; D uncertain. Trimming stripped 0 bases from V and 1 base from J, with 9 bases between. Germline CDR1 is ENHRY and CDR2 is SYGVKD. The CDR3 length is 15 residues. As DNA, the CDR3 is TGTGCCATCAGTGAGTCAAGGCTCGCGAACACTGAAGCTTTCTTT. It encodes CAISESRLANTEAFF.

The chain couples TRBV20-1 to TRBJ1-1; 7 bases align to TRBD1. This CDR3 contains 14 residues. The J segment lost 4 bases and the V segment lost 5 bases, leaving 10 bases of the junction unmatched. Germline V lookup: CDR1 DFQATT, CDR2 SNEGSKA (reference sequence). In DNA form, the CDR3 reads TGCAGTGCTTCCCTTGGAGGGGGCTTCACTGAAGCTTTCTTT. Encoded protein: CSASLGGGFTEAFF.

This clonotype was seen at least ten times. The chain links TRBV7-2 to TRBJ1-4; tentatively, D is TRBD1 (5 bases). The ends were cut back, 5 bases at V and 13 bases at J, with 14 bases in the middle. Germline CDR1 SGHTA, CDR2 FQGNSA. The CDR3 is made up of 12 amino acids. The CDR3 region has the DNA TGTGCCAGCAGCACATCGAGGGGAAGACTGTTTTTT. Protein product: CASSTSRGRLFF.

In its sample, this clonotype was seen a few times. The chain combines TRBV7-2 with TRBJ2-1, with D hard to call. The V gene lost 1 base and the J gene lost 6 bases, with 7 bases spanning the gap. This CDR3 spans 13 amino acids. CDR1 is SGHTA, CDR2 FQGNSA, per germline. The CDR3 bases are TGTGCCAGCAGCTTAGTTCTGATCAATGAGCAGTTCTTC. Translation: CASSLVLINEQFF.

The V gene is TRBV7-8, the J gene TRBJ2-7; D is ambiguous. This CDR3 is built from 12 residues. V was cut by 5 bases and J by 7 bases, with 12 bases left in between. CDR1 SGHVS and CDR2 FQNEAQ come from the germline V gene. This CDR3 is CASSMLELEQYF. In nucleotides, the CDR3 is TGTGCCAGCAGCATGCTTGAGCTTGAGCAGTACTTC.

This clonotype was found once. The rearrangement joins TRBV5-4 to TRBJ2-2; D call uncertain. CDR1 and CDR2 from the germline V gene are SGHNT and YYREEE (reference sequence). Trimming stripped 2 bases from V and 6 bases from J, with 11 bases between. The CDR3 has 14 amino acids. Written as DNA, the CDR3 is TGTGCCAGCAGCTTTGGCAGTGGCGCCGGGGAGCTGTTTTTT. Translating it yields CASSFGSGAGELFF.

The rearrangement joins TRBV20-1 to TRBJ2-1, with D possibly TRBD1 on 6 matching bases. Germline assignment: CDR1 DFQATT and CDR2 SNEGSKA (reference sequence). V was clipped by 3 bases and J by 2 bases, with 11 bases between them. This CDR3 is built from 14 residues. As DNA, the CDR3 is TGCAGTGCTAGCCGGGACATCACCTACAATGAGCAGTTCTTC. This encodes CSASRDITYNEQFF.

This rearrangement joins TRBV6-5 to TRBJ2-7; D is possibly TRBD1 (6 bases). CDR1 is MNHEY and CDR2 is SVGAGI in the germline V gene. V was shortened by 2 bases and J by 6 bases, with 17 bases between the two germline ends. The CDR3 spans 15 residues. CDR3 coding DNA: TGTGCCAGCAGTTACGGCCCCCTTGAGGGGGTCGAGCAGTACTTC. It is translated as CASSYGPLEGVEQYF.

This chain uses TRBV20-1 with TRBJ2-3; D not resolved. The CDR3 totals 12 residues. The V end was cut by 6 bases, the J end by 8 bases, with 15 bases between. The germline V gene has CDR1 DFQATT and CDR2 SNEGSKA (reference sequence). CDR3 nucleotide sequence: TGCAGTGCCCGGGCGTGGCCTGGTACGCAGTATTTT. The encoded protein is CSARAWPGTQYF.

This chain connects TRBV19 to TRBJ1-5; the D is unclear. From germline, CDR1 is LNHDA and CDR2 SQIVND (reference sequence). This CDR3 comprises 15 residues. V was clipped by 5 bases and J by 3 bases, with 14 bases between them. This CDR3 reads CASSVPRNLNQPQHF. The CDR3 region has the DNA TGTGCCAGTAGTGTGCCTAGGAACCTCAATCAGCCCCAGCATTTT. The variable domain in full, completed from reference TRBV19 and TRBJ1-5, reads DGGITQSPKYLFRKEGQNVTLSCEQNLNHDAMYWYRQDPGQGLRLIYYSQIVNDFQKGDIAEGYSVSREKKESFPLTVTSAQKNPTAFYLCASSVPRNLNQPQHFGDGTRLSIL.

This clonotype was observed a few times. The V gene is TRBV27, the J gene TRBJ1-3; D may be TRBD1 (5 bases). CDR3 size: 12 residues. Germline V gene data show CDR1 as MNHEY and CDR2 as SMNVEV (reference sequence). V lost 10 bases and J 0 bases, leaving 7 bases between the germline ends. DNA for the CDR3: TGTGCCACCCAGGGCTCTGGAAACACCATATATTTT. Encoded protein: CATQGSGNTIYF.

This clonotype was seen only once. The chain employs TRBV5-5 and TRBJ2-5; D is tentatively TRBD1 or TRBD2 (6 bases each). The ends were cut back, 1 base at V and 2 bases at J, with 12 bases in the middle. Germline V CDR1 and CDR2: SGHKS, YYEKEE (reference sequence). The CDR3 loop spans 15 amino acids. CDR3 sequence: CASSLYRGPQETQYF. In DNA form, the CDR3 reads TGTGCCAGCAGCTTGTATCGGGGGCCGCAAGAGACCCAGTACTTC.

The rearrangement joins TRBV3-1 to TRBJ1-1; D gene ambiguous. CDR1 and CDR2 from the germline V gene are LGHDT and YNNKEL (reference sequence). This CDR3 has 15 residues. Trimming took off 2 bases at V and 1 base at J, with 11 bases between the two ends. The CDR3 here is CASSQLPDQNTEAFF. The CDR3 DNA reads TGTGCCAGCAGCCAACTACCAGACCAGAACACTGAAGCTTTCTTT.

The chain has TRBV29-1 and TRBJ2-1; D unresolved. Looked up from germline, CDR1 is SQVTM and CDR2 is ANQGSEA. Trimming stripped 5 bases from V and 7 bases from J, with 15 bases between. The CDR3 covers 13 residues. Written as DNA, the CDR3 is TGCAGCGTTTCCCCTTTGGCGGAGAATGAGCAGTTCTTC. It specifies CSVSPLAENEQFF.

A few counts support this clonotype. V usage is TRBV15 and J usage is TRBJ2-1; D might be TRBD2 (5 bases). Trimming removed 6 bases from V and 7 bases from J, with 10 bases in between. This CDR3 has 12 amino acids. CDR1 and CDR2 from the germline V gene are LNHNV and YYDKDF (reference sequence). The CDR3 DNA reads as TGTGCCACCAGTCTTCGGGGAAATGAGCAGTTCTTC. Translating gives CATSLRGNEQFF.

This chain links TRBV7-2 with TRBJ2-3; D possibly uses TRBD1 or TRBD2 (5 bases each). The CDR3 sequence is 15 residues long. CDR1 is SGHTA, CDR2 FQGNSA, per germline. V lost 3 bases and J 0 bases, leaving 10 bases between the germline ends. The CDR3 sequence is CASSFLRDSTDTQYF. Written as DNA, the CDR3 is TGTGCCAGCAGCTTCCTCCGGGACAGCACAGATACGCAGTATTTT.

The chain joins TRBV28 to TRBJ2-5, with 13 bases aligning to TRBD2. The V gene's germline CDR1 is MDHEN and CDR2 SYDVKM. There are 23 residues in the CDR3. J gave up 0 bases and V 4 bases, and 23 bases lay outside the gene matches. This chain's CDR3 is CASSSQIIYPRTSGSPYQETQYF. The CDR3 nucleotides are TGTGCCAGCAGTTCCCAGATTATTTACCCCAGGACTAGCGGGAGTCCTTACCAAGAGACCCAGTACTTC.

This chain uses TRBV4-1 with TRBJ1-3; D is perhaps TRBD1 (5 bases). Germline CDR1 MGHRA, CDR2 YSYEKL. Trimming took 0 bases from V and 8 from J, leaving 14 bases between them. This CDR3 is built from 15 residues. CDR3: CASSQDRGTLDTIYF. CDR3 nucleotide sequence: TGCGCCAGCAGCCAAGACCGAGGGACTCTAGACACCATATATTTT.

This clonotype was detected only once. V is TRBV29-1 and J is TRBJ2-5; D unresolved. The CDR3 runs to 11 residues. V lost 2 bases to trimming and J lost 0 bases, with 1 base between them. Per germline, CDR1 SQVTM and CDR2 ANQGSEA. CDR3 DNA: TGCAGCGTTGAAAACCAAGAGACCCAGTACTTC. Translating gives CSVENQETQYF.

This clonotype was seen many times. CDR3 in DNA: TGTGCCAGCAGCTCAAATGGGTACTATGGCTACACCTTC. Translation gives CASSSNGYYGYTF. This rearrangement joins TRBV7-6 to TRBJ1-2; no clear D. From germline, CDR1 is SGHVS and CDR2 FNYEAQ. The V end lost 4 bases, the J end lost 3 bases, and 9 bases lay between the germline ends. The CDR3 runs to 13 residues.

This clonotype was seen once. The V and J genes are TRBV19 and TRBJ1-2; D possibly corresponds to TRBD1 (5 bases). The CDR3 contains 15 residues. The ends were cut back, 3 bases at V and 6 bases at J, with 17 bases in the middle. The germline V gene has CDR1 LNHDA and CDR2 SQIVND (reference sequence). The CDR3 DNA is TGTGCCAGTAGTATTCCGCACCCAGGGAAGGATGGCTACACCTTC. It encodes CASSIPHPGKDGYTF.